A single sample is the source of the 19 T cell receptor beta chains below, sequenced in a study of high-grade serous ovarian cancer treatment subgroups. The tumor samples were collected prior to definitive surgery or chemotherapy. Repertoires were generated with immunoSEQ multiplex PCR, while TCRdb's copy carries only in-frame clones and drops some. The sample has some 40,000 clones, around 80% seen once; the top ten hold about 3%. The specimen was tumor tissue. These receptors came from a human donor with high-grade serous ovarian cancer.

The chain couples TRBV6-6 to TRBJ1-5; D gene ambiguous. Germline lookup yields CDR1 MNHNY and CDR2 SVGAGI (reference sequence). Trimming pared 0 bases from V and 3 bases from J, leaving 3 bases between. The CDR3 sequence is 13 residues long. The chain's CDR3 is CASSYSLNQPQHF. The CDR3 nucleotides read TGTGCCAGCAGTTACTCGCTCAATCAGCCCCAGCATTTT.

The chain uses TRBV28 and TRBJ2-3, with 14 bases aligning to TRBD2. The ends lost 5 bases at V and 2 bases at J; junction bases unmatched: 9. The CDR3 covers 18 residues. The germline gives CDR1 MDHEN, CDR2 SYDVKM. The CDR3 DNA reads TGTGCCAGCAGTACCCACCCGACTAGCGGGAGGGACACAGATACGCAGTATTTT. This translates into CASSTHPTSGRDTDTQYF.

The V gene is TRBV7-7, the J gene TRBJ2-5; no reliable D call. The germline gives CDR1 SSHAT, CDR2 FNYEAQ (reference sequence). This CDR3 region has 12 residues. With 1 base removed from V and 6 bases from J, the gap between germline ends came to 6 bases. CDR3 protein: CASSLDSQTQYF. The CDR3, as DNA: TGTGCCAGCAGCTTAGACAGCCAGACCCAGTACTTC. Full variable domain (rest looked up from reference TRBV7-7 and TRBJ2-5): GAGVSQSPRYKVTKRGQDVTLRCDPISSHATLYWYQQALGQGPEFLTYFNYEAQPDKSGLPSDRFSAERPEGSISTLTIQRTEQRDSAMYRCASSLDSQTQYFGPGTRLLVL.

This clone occurred once. The chain has TRBV5-5 and TRBJ2-6; either TRBD1 or TRBD2 may fit D (5 bases each). The CDR3 covers 18 residues. Germline assignment: CDR1 SGHKS and CDR2 YYEKEE (reference sequence). The germline V and J ends were trimmed by 4 bases and 0 bases, with 17 bases remaining between them. CDR3 in amino acids: CASSATGPPPSGANVLTF. CDR3 DNA sequence: TGTGCCAGCAGCGCTACGGGGCCCCCCCCCTCTGGGGCCAACGTCCTGACTTTC.

The chain carries TRBV28 and TRBJ2-7; 8 nucleotides agree with TRBD1. The V segment lost 6 bases and the J segment 2 bases; nucleotides outside the gene matches: 9. CDR1 MDHEN and CDR2 SYDVKM come from the germline V gene. This CDR3 is 15 amino acids long. The CDR3 region is CASRRRGLPAYEQYF. DNA for the CDR3: TGTGCCAGCAGGCGCAGGGGGCTTCCCGCCTACGAGCAGTACTTC.

The chain couples TRBV27 to TRBJ2-7; 9 bases agree with TRBD1. Germline V gene lookup returns CDR1 MNHEY and CDR2 SMNVEV (reference sequence). The CDR3 has 15 residues. The trim removed 5 bases at V and 3 bases at J, leaving 8 bases unmatched. The CDR3 here is CASSPYRDRVYEQYF. In nucleotides, the CDR3 is TGTGCCAGCAGTCCCTACCGGGACAGGGTCTACGAGCAGTACTTC.

V is TRBV5-1 and J is TRBJ2-7, with D perhaps TRBD1 (6 bases). The CDR3 consists of 16 residues. Looked up from germline, CDR1 is SGHRS and CDR2 is YFSETQ. Deletions cut 5 bases from V and 5 bases from J, with 23 bases between. CDR3 in DNA: TGCGCCAGCAGTCTAACCGTCTACAGGGAGAGGGACGAGCAGTACTTC. Residues: CASSLTVYRERDEQYF.

This clone was found a few times. V gene TRBV23-1 combines with J gene TRBJ1-1; weak D call: TRBD1 (5 bases). TRBV23-1 falls under the ORF class, with uncertain function. Trimming took off 4 bases at V and 4 bases at J, with 22 bases between the two ends. This CDR3 region has 17 residues. In DNA form, the CDR3 reads TGCGCCAGCAGTCGGGGGAAAAAGGAGGGGAAGGGCACTGAAGCTTTCTTT. It yields the protein CASSRGKKEGKGTEAFF.

V and J are TRBV19 and TRBJ2-5; TRBD2 matches at 10 bases. CDR1 and CDR2 (germline): LNHDA, SQIVND (reference sequence). CDR3 length: 19 residues. The junction had 18 bases not matched to a gene; V was cut back by 1 base and J by 7 bases. The CDR3 protein is CASSIGRASGRARAWTQYF. Written as DNA, the CDR3 is TGTGCCAGTAGTATAGGTCGCGCCAGCGGGAGGGCCCGAGCCTGGACCCAGTACTTC.

Turning to this clone: As the CDR3 is not closed by the conserved phenylalanine or tryptophan, this likely results from a read error. The DNA is left out, because the CDR3 cannot be placed on it with certainty; the CDR3 is given as TCRdb lists it. The chain carries TRBV28 and TRBJ2-7; the D call TRBD2 from the table was never checked on the DNA. Both ends counted, the CDR3 spans 9 residues. CDR1 and CDR2 from the germline V gene are MDHEN and SYDVKM. This CDR3 reads CASSLCGVS.

This chain joins TRBV6-5 and TRBJ2-7, with D possibly being TRBD2 (6 bases). The germline gives CDR1 MNHEY, CDR2 SVGAGI. Trimming took off 3 bases at V and 3 bases at J, with 15 bases between the two ends. The CDR3 contains 15 residues. The CDR3 DNA follows: TGTGCCAGCAGTTATGGCGGCGGGACGAACTACGAGCAGTACTTC. It yields the protein CASSYGGGTNYEQYF.

The chain recombines TRBV5-4 with TRBJ2-1; 7 nucleotides match TRBD2. The CDR3 consists of 15 residues. In germline, CDR1 is SGHNT, CDR2 YYREEE (reference sequence). V was pared by 2 bases and J by 5 bases, with 7 bases of the junction left unmatched. CDR3 region: CASSLGGTTNNEQFF. Here the CDR3 DNA reads TGTGCCAGCAGCTTAGGAGGGACTACTAACAATGAGCAGTTCTTC.

This clone appeared once. The chain has TRBV19 and TRBJ2-5; D not certain. Germline V gene sequence: CDR1 LNHDA, CDR2 SQIVND (reference sequence). The CDR3 sequence is 13 residues long. Trimming removed 5 bases from V and 7 bases from J, with 14 bases in between. This CDR3 reads CASSETPEGTQYF. The CDR3 nucleotides read TGTGCCAGTAGTGAGACTCCGGAAGGGACCCAGTACTTC.

The rearrangement joins TRBV28 to TRBJ2-1, with D possibly TRBD2 on 5 matching bases. The V end lost 6 bases, the J end lost 0 bases, and 15 bases lay between the germline ends. Germline CDR1 MDHEN, CDR2 SYDVKM. The CDR3 runs to 16 residues. Here the CDR3 DNA reads TGTGCCAGCAGGCGGGCGAGCCAAAGCTCCTACAATGAGCAGTTCTTC. Translated, it gives CASRRASQSSYNEQFF.

This chain connects TRBV18 to TRBJ2-7; TRBD2 matches 12 bases. CDR1 is KGHSH and CDR2 is LQKENI in the germline V gene. The J segment lost 3 bases and the V segment lost 6 bases, leaving 6 bases of the junction unmatched. The CDR3 spans 15 residues. CDR3 in DNA: TGTGCCAGCTCGCCTAGACTAGCGGGAGTCTACGAGCAGTACTTC. As protein: CASSPRLAGVYEQYF.

This chain connects TRBV7-2 to TRBJ1-1, with D hard to call. CDR1 and CDR2 (germline): SGHTA, FQGNSA. This CDR3 region has 13 residues. V lost 6 bases, J lost 0 bases, and 8 bases lay in between. The CDR3 DNA is TGTGCCAGCAGGGTTTCTATGAACACTGAAGCTTTCTTT. It yields the protein CASRVSMNTEAFF.

This clone was recorded only once. The chain employs TRBV6-4 and TRBJ2-1; tentatively, D is TRBD2 (7 bases). Trimming pared 4 bases from V and 0 bases from J, leaving 16 bases between. Germline V gene lookup returns CDR1 MRHNA and CDR2 SNTAGT. The CDR3 loop spans 17 amino acids. The CDR3 here is CASSVQGGVSSYNEQFF. In DNA, the CDR3 is TGTGCCAGCAGTGTCCAAGGGGGGGTTAGCTCCTACAATGAGCAGTTCTTC.

The chain links TRBV9 to TRBJ2-1; D is ambiguous. This CDR3 contains 15 residues. The germline V gene encodes CDR1 SGDLS and CDR2 YYNGEE. The V end was cut by 4 bases, the J end by 0 bases, with 11 bases between. Written as DNA, the CDR3 is TGTGCCAGCAGCTTTACCATCAGCTCCTACAATGAGCAGTTCTTC. Encoded protein: CASSFTISSYNEQFF.

The rearrangement uses TRBV18 and TRBJ1-6, with D perhaps TRBD1 (5 bases). The germline V and J ends were trimmed by 6 bases and 8 bases, with 14 bases remaining between them. Germline V gene sequence: CDR1 KGHSH, CDR2 LQKENI. The CDR3 covers 14 residues. CDR3 in DNA: TGTGCCAGCTCCCCCGGGGACGCGGATTCACCCCTCCACTTT. Its translation is CASSPGDADSPLHF.